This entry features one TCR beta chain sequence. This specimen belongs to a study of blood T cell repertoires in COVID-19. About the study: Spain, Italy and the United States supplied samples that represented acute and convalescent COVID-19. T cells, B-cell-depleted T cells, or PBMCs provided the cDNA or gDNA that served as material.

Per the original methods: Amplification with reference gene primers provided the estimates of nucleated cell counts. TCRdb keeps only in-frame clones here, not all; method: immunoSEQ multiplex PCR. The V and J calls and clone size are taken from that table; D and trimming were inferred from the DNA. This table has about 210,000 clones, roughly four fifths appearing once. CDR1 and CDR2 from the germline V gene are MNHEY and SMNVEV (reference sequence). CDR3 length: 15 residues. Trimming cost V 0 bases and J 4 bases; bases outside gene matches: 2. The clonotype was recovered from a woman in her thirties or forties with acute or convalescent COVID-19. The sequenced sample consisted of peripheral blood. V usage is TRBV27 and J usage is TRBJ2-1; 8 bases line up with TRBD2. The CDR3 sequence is CASSLSTGGYNEQFF. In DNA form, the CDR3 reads TGTGCCAGCAGTTTATCGACGGGGGGGTACAATGAGCAGTTCTTC.